This T cell receptor beta chain was sequenced in a study of T-cell memory formation after mild COVID-19. General study results and limits: Pre-infection memory harbored some responding clones, suggesting cross-reactive memory joined. Day 37-peaking second-wave clones had unconfirmed SARS-CoV-2 specificity. Mainly in CM and EM were contracting CD4+ clones; CD8+ were in EMRA.

TCR alpha and TCR beta cDNA libraries with sample barcodes and UMIs came from 5'RACE using constant-segment primers. TCRdb used MiXCR to reprocess the 5' RACE reads, holding one entry per CDR3 protein. The sample records about 430,000 distinct CDR3 sequences, 20% to 30% being singletons. This clonotype was counted many times. The antigen remains undetermined. The CDR3 sequence is 14 residues long. Trimming removed 5 bases from V and 10 bases from J; junction bases left unmatched: 11. The material sequenced was PBMCs or a T cell subset sorted from them (not recorded which). This clonotype was obtained from an adult woman who had mild COVID-19 (a few samples of this study predate the infection). Cell type and time point are not known. This chain uses TRBV12-3 or TRBV12-4 with TRBJ2-1; 7 positions match TRBD2. Here the CDR3 reads CASSPSPPGREQFF. The CDR3 coding sequence is TGTGCCAGCAGTCCCTCCCCTCCCGGGAGGGAGCAGTTCTTC.